This T cell receptor beta chain was captured in a study of CD8 T cells in ankylosing spondylitis. TCRdb re-called the 5' RACE reads through MiXCR, storing one row per CDR3 protein. The sample has 290,000 or so distinct CDR3 sequences; around 21% are singletons. On this clonotype: Sequence at one end of the junction differs from germline and may be a read error.

This receptor was taken from a female donor with ankylosing spondylitis or in good health (not recorded which). Sequencing was done on a sample of blood, either unsorted or a sorted T cell fraction (not recorded which).

Here the CDR3 reads CCARDWKREGSYNEQFF. CDR3 bases: TGCTGTGCTAGAGATTGGAAGCGGGAGGGTTCCTACAATGAGCAGTTCTTC. The chain has TRBV20-1 and TRBJ2-1, with 10 bases that match TRBD2. CDR3 length: 17 residues. Germline V lookup: CDR1 DFQATT, CDR2 SNEGSKA (reference sequence).